Shown below are 13 T cell receptor beta chains from a single sample sequenced in a study of siplizumab effects on memory and regulatory T cells. The data were produced by immunoSEQ multiplex PCR, yet TCRdb's version contains in-frame clones alone and is incomplete. The sample has more than 85,000 clones, about 92% seen once; the top ten hold 0.25% to 0.35%. What was sequenced was CD4+ T cells sorted from blood. All receptors come from a human donor in good health.

This clone showed up just once. This chain connects TRBV12-5 to TRBJ1-4; 7 nucleotides match TRBD1. The length of the CDR3 is 15 residues. CDR1 LGHNT and CDR2 FRNRAP come from the germline V gene. V was clipped by 6 bases and J by 1 base; unmatched bases: 5. Here the CDR3 reads CASGPGQITNEKLFF. Here the CDR3 DNA reads TGTGCTAGTGGCCCGGGACAGATAACTAATGAAAAACTGTTTTTT.

The chain recombines TRBV5-1 with TRBJ1-4; 7 positions match TRBD1. The CDR3 consists of 14 residues. J was trimmed by 4 bases and V by 3 bases; bases with no gene match: 3. Germline values: CDR1 SGHRS, CDR2 YFSETQ. The DNA for the CDR3 is TGCGCCAGCAGCTCGACAGGGAATAATGAAAAACTGTTTTTT. Protein sequence: CASSSTGNNEKLFF. Combining the CDR3 with reference TRBV5-1 and TRBJ1-4 gives the whole variable domain KAGVTQTPRYLIKTRGQQVTLSCSPISGHRSVSWYQQTPGQGLQFLFEYFSETQRNKGNFPGRFSGRQFSNSRSEMNVSTLELGDSALYLCASSSTGNNEKLFFGSGTQLSVL.

V gene TRBV5-1 combines with J gene TRBJ2-2; TRBD2 matches 9 bases. The CDR3 length is 16 residues. The V gene end was trimmed by 0 bases and the J gene end by 4 bases; junction bases not matched to a gene: 4. The germline CDR1 and CDR2 sequences are SGHRS and YFSETQ. The CDR3: CASSLGLAGATGELFF. CDR3 sequence (DNA): TGCGCCAGCAGCTTGGGATTAGCGGGAGCCACCGGGGAGCTGTTTTTT.

This clone showed up just a few times. The rearrangement links TRBV6-6 to TRBJ2-1, with 10 bases identical to TRBD1. Trimming cost V 6 bases and J 8 bases; bases outside gene matches: 10. CDR1 is MNHNY and CDR2 is SVGAGI in the germline V gene (reference sequence). The CDR3 is 15 residues long. CDR3: CASRVRDRGSDEQFF. The CDR3 DNA reads as TGTGCCAGCAGAGTCCGGGACAGGGGTAGCGATGAGCAGTTCTTC.

The CDR3 sequence: CAWSVPNRGSPPTGELFF. DNA of the CDR3: TGTGCCTGGAGTGTACCCAATAGGGGGAGCCCCCCTACCGGGGAGCTGTTTTTT. The chain is built from TRBV30 and TRBJ2-2, with TRBD1 as a possible D gene (6 bases). V shed 0 bases and J shed 5 bases, with 22 bases lying between them. Germline V gene data show CDR1 as GTSNPN and CDR2 as SVGIG (reference sequence). This CDR3 spans 18 amino acids. Supplemented by reference TRBV30 and TRBJ2-2, the full variable domain reads SQTIHQWPATLVQPVGSPLSLECTVEGTSNPNLYWYRQAAGRGLQLLFYSVGIGQISSEVPQNLSASRPQDRQFILSSKKLLLSDSGFYLCAWSVPNRGSPPTGELFFGEGSRLTVL.

The rearrangement uses TRBV7-9 and TRBJ1-1; D is unresolved. V dropped 1 base and J dropped 6 bases, with 6 bases sitting between them. From germline, CDR1 is SEHNR and CDR2 FQNEAQ (reference sequence). This CDR3 has 12 residues. This CDR3 reads CASSLEASEAFF. DNA of the CDR3: TGTGCCAGCAGCTTAGAGGCATCTGAAGCTTTCTTT.

In this sample, this clone turned up once. The rearrangement joins TRBV7-8 to TRBJ1-5; D unclear. The germline V gene has CDR1 SGHVS and CDR2 FQNEAQ. The CDR3 totals 15 residues. Trimming cost V 2 bases and J 0 bases, with 8 bases left between them. The CDR3 loop reads CASSLRTYSNQPQHF. The CDR3 coding sequence is TGTGCCAGCAGCTTAAGAACCTATAGCAATCAGCCCCAGCATTTT.

This clone has only a few counts. The chain links TRBV6-6 to TRBJ2-7; 8 bases are shared with TRBD2. Per the germline V gene, CDR1 is MNHNY and CDR2 is SVGAGI (reference sequence). The V gene end was trimmed by 5 bases and the J gene end by 4 bases; junction bases not matched to a gene: 1. The CDR3 totals 12 residues. In nucleotides, the CDR3 is TGTGCCAGCAGTACTAGCGGATACGAGCAGTACTTC. It is translated as CASSTSGYEQYF.

The rearrangement joins TRBV11-1 to TRBJ2-2, with D tentatively TRBD1 (5 bases). The CDR3 is 14 residues long. The V and J ends lost 6 bases and 6 bases respectively, with 14 bases between them. Germline lookup yields CDR1 SGHAT and CDR2 FQDESV (reference sequence). The CDR3: CASSRVTDAGELFF. CDR3 nucleotide sequence: TGTGCCAGCAGTCGAGTGACAGACGCCGGGGAGCTGTTTTTT.

The V call is TRBV7-8, the J call TRBJ1-3; D ambiguous. The germline V and J ends were trimmed by 1 base and 0 bases, with 13 bases remaining between them. From germline, CDR1 is SGHVS and CDR2 FQNEAQ. This CDR3 comprises 17 residues. The CDR3: CASSLVIWESSGNTIYF. The CDR3 DNA sequence: TGTGCCAGCAGCTTAGTAATCTGGGAGAGCTCTGGAAACACCATATATTTT. Variable domain in full (rest from reference TRBV7-8 and TRBJ1-3): GAGVSQSPRYKVAKRGQDVALRCDPISGHVSLFWYQQALGQGPEFLTYFQNEAQLDKSGLPSDRFFAERPEGSVSTLKIQRTQQEDSAVYLCASSLVIWESSGNTIYFGEGSWLTVV.

The chain uses TRBV7-3 and TRBJ2-1; 12 nucleotides align to TRBD2. The CDR3 loop spans 16 amino acids. Unmatched junction bases numbered 4, after V lost 4 bases and J lost 3 bases. Looked up from germline, CDR1 is SGHTA and CDR2 is FQGTGA. The chain's CDR3 is CASSSLTSGGYNEQFF. The CDR3 bases are TGTGCCAGCAGCTCACTGACTAGCGGGGGCTACAATGAGCAGTTCTTC.

This chain joins TRBV18 and TRBJ2-7, with a possible D match to TRBD2 (5 bases). The CDR3 covers 15 residues. Deletions cut 2 bases from V and 5 bases from J, with 16 bases between. Germline values: CDR1 KGHSH, CDR2 LQKENI. CDR3 sequence (DNA): TGTGCCAGCTCACCAAGACCTGCGGGTCATGACGAGCAGTACTTC. Residues: CASSPRPAGHDEQYF.

The chain combines TRBV6-1 with TRBJ2-7; TRBD2 matches 7 bases. The CDR3 spans 13 residues. After removal of 9 bases from V and 6 bases from J, the junction contained 11 bases not matched to a gene. Germline-derived CDR1 and CDR2 are MNHNS and SASEGT. As DNA, the CDR3 is TGTGCCAGTACCACGAACCCGGGGGGCGAGCAGTACTTC. Its protein is CASTTNPGGEQYF.